This T cell receptor (beta chain) is drawn from a study of human T cells and chemical hapten exposure. This sample's time point: healthy volunteer bleed at 2 weeks. Before extraction, the whole blood was not fractionated, and total RNA was taken from it. The sample holds many counts of this clonotype. The CDR3 covers 18 residues. The ends were cut back, 2 bases at V and 2 bases at J, with 20 bases in the middle. Germline V gene data show CDR1 as LNHNV and CDR2 as YYDKDF (reference sequence). TCRdb called the RACE reads again in MiXCR, with one record for every CDR3 protein. This table holds 75,000 to 100,000 distinct CDR3 sequences, approximately 8.2% found once.

Input material: whole blood. The gene calls are TRBV15 and TRBJ2-3; D perhaps matches TRBD2 (5 bases). The source of this sequence is a female donor in good health. Some clones in this sample may be carry-over from other donors' samples. The CDR3 spells CATSRSRDLVEVTDTQYF. The CDR3 coding sequence is TGTGCCACCAGCAGATCCCGGGATTTGGTGGAAGTCACAGATACGCAGTATTTT.